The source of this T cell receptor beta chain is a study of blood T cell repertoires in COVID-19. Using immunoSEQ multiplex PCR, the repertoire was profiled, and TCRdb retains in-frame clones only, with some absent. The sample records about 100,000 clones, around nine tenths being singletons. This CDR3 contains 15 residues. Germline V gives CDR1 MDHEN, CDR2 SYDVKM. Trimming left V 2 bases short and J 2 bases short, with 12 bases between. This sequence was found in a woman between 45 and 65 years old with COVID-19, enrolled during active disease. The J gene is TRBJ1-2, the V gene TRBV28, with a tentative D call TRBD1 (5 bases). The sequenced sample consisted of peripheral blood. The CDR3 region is CASSLLGLGNYGYTF. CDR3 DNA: TGTGCCAGCAGTTTACTGGGACTGGGGAACTATGGCTACACCTTC.